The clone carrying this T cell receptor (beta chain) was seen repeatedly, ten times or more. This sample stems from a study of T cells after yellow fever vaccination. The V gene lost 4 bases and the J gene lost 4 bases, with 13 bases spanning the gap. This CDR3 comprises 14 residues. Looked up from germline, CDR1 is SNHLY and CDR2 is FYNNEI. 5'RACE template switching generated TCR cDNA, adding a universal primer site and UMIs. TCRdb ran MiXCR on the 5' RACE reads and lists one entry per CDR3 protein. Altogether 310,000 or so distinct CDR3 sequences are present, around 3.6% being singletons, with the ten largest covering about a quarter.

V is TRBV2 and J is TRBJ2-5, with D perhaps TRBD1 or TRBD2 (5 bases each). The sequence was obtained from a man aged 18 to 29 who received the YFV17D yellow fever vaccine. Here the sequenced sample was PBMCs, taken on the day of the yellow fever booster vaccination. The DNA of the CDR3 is TGTGCCAGCAGTGCGGACTGGGGGAGAGAGACCCAGTACTTC. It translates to CASSADWGRETQYF.